This T cell receptor (beta chain) was captured by sequencing in a study of blood T cell repertoires in COVID-19. Study-wide background: Collection of acute and convalescent COVID-19 samples took place in the United States, Italy and Spain. T cells, B-cell-depleted T cells, or PBMCs supplied cDNA or gDNA.

Original processing notes: Reference gene primer amplification gave estimated nucleated cell counts. Only in-frame clones appear in the TCRdb table, and some are missing; sequencing was by immunoSEQ multiplex PCR. The V and J calls and clone size were taken over from that table, and D and trimming were inferred from the DNA. The sample lists about 53,000 clones; roughly 89% were seen once. This CDR3 is built from 15 residues. Germline CDR1 is KGHSH and CDR2 is LQKENI. V was trimmed by 2 bases and J by 1 base, leaving 11 bases between them. The V and J genes are TRBV18 and TRBJ2-5; D gene unclear. Specimen: peripheral blood. The TCR was taken from a man aged 80 or over with acute or convalescent COVID-19. CDR3 nucleotide sequence: TGTGCCAGCTCACCAGCTGTCGCGGCCCAAGAGACCCAGTACTTC. Translated, it gives CASSPAVAAQETQYF.